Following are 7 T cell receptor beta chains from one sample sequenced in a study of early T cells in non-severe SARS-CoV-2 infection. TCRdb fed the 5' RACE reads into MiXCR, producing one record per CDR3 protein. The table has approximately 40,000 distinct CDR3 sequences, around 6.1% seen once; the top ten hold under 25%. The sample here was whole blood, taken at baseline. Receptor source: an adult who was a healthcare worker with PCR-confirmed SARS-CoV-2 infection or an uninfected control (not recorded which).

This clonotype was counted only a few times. The CDR3 bases are TGTGCCAGCAGTCTTGGACAGTACACTGAAGCTTTCTTT. Amino acid sequence: CASSLGQYTEAFF. J is TRBJ1-1 and V is TRBV7-2; a weak D match, TRBD1 (6 bases). The CDR3 is 13 residues long. Trimming removed 6 bases at V and 3 bases at J, with 11 bases between. Germline-derived CDR1 and CDR2 are SGHTA and FQGNSA.

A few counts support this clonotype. This chain's CDR3 is CASSQVGGAANYEQYF. The CDR3 nucleotides are TGCGCCAGCAGCCAAGTGGGTGGGGCGGCAAACTACGAGCAGTACTTC. The gene calls are TRBV4-1 and TRBJ2-7; TRBD1 is a possible D gene (5 bases). This CDR3 comprises 16 residues. CDR1 MGHRA and CDR2 YSYEKL come from the germline V gene. Trimming pared 1 base from V and 3 bases from J, leaving 16 bases between.

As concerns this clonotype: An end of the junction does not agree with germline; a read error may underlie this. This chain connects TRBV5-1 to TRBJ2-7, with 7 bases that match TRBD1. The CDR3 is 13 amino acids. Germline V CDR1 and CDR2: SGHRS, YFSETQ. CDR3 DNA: TGCGCCAGCAGGGGGGAGACAGGGAATACAAAGGTTTTC. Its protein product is CASRGETGNTKVF.

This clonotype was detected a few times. For the CDR3, the DNA is TGTGCCAGCAGTCTAGAGGGCGAGCAGTACTTC. Protein product: CASSLEGEQYF. The genes are TRBV28 and TRBJ2-7, with D possibly TRBD2 on 5 matching bases. Deletions cut 5 bases from V and 6 bases from J, with 8 bases between. The germline V gene has CDR1 MDHEN and CDR2 SYDVKM. This CDR3 has 11 amino acids.

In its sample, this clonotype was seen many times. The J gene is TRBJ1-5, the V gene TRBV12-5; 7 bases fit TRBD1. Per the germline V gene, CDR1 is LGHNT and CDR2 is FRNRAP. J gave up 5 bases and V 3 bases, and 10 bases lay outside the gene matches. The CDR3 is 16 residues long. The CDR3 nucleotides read TGTGCTAGTGGTTTCCCTCGACAGGGATGGGATCAGCCCCAGCATTTT. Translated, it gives CASGFPRQGWDQPQHF.

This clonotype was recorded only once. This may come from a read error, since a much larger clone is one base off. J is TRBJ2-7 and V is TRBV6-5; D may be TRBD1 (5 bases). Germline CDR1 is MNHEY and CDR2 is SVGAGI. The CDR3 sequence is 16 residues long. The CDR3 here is CTSSYGPGQGRDEQYF. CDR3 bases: TGTACCAGCAGTTACGGTCCTGGACAAGGTCGTGACGAGCAGTACTTC.

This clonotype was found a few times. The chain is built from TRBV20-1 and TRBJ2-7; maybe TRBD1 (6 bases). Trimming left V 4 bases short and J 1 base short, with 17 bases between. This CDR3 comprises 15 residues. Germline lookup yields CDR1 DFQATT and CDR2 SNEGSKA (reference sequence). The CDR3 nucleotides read TGCAGTGCTATTTCAGGACAGTGGGCTTCCTACGAGCAGTACTTC. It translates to CSAISGQWASYEQYF.